The following is a TCR beta chain sequence with its context. The authors' processing: Researchers report that nucleated cell counts were estimated from reference gene primer amplification. The protocol was immunoSEQ multiplex PCR, while the TCRdb copy is restricted to in-frame clones and leaves out a portion. D and trimming were read from the DNA, whereas the V and J calls and clone size are those reported in that table. Of some 200,000 clones listed, approximately 86% are singletons. Germline assignment: CDR1 SNHLY and CDR2 FYNNEI. Trimming pared 4 bases from V and 10 bases from J, leaving 13 bases between. The CDR3 consists of 12 residues. These data are taken from a study of blood T cell repertoires in COVID-19. Across the study: From the United States, Italy and Spain came samples of acute and convalescent COVID-19. Sources were T cells, B-cell-depleted T cells, or PBMCs; the material itself was cDNA or gDNA.

The sequence was collected from a man between 65 and 79 years old with acute or convalescent COVID-19. The genes are TRBV2 and TRBJ1-1, with D perhaps TRBD1 (6 bases). The material sequenced was peripheral blood. DNA of the CDR3: TGTGCCAGCAGTGGACAGGAGGTTGGAGCTTTCTTT. Residues: CASSGQEVGAFF.